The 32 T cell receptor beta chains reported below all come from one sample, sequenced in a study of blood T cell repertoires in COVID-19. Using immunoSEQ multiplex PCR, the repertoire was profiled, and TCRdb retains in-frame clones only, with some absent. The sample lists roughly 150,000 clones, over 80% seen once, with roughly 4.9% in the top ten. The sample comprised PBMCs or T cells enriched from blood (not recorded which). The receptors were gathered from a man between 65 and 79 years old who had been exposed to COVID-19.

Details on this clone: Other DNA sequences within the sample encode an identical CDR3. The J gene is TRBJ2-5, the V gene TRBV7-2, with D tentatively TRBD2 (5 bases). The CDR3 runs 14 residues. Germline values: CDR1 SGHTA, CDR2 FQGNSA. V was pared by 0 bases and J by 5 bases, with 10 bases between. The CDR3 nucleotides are TGTGCCAGCAGCTTAGCAGGCAGAGGGGAGACCCAGTACTTC. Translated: CASSLAGRGETQYF.

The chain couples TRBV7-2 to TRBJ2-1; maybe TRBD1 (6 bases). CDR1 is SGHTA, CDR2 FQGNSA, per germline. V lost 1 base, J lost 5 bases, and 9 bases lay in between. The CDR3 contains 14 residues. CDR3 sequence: CASSLGGPNNEQFF. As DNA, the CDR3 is TGTGCCAGCAGCTTAGGGGGGCCCAACAATGAGCAGTTCTTC. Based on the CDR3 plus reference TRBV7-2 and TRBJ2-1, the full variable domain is GAGVSQSPSNKVTEKGKDVELRCDPISGHTALYWYRQSLGQGLEFLIYFQGNSAPDKSGLPSDRFSAERTGGSVSTLTIQRTQQEDSAVYLCASSLGGPNNEQFFGPGTRLTVL.

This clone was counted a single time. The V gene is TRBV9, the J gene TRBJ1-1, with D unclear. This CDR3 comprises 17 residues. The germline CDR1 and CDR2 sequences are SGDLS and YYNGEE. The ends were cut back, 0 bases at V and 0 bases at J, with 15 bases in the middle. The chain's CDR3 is CASSVGGGARMNTEAFF. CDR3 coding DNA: TGTGCCAGCAGCGTAGGAGGAGGTGCACGGATGAACACTGAAGCTTTCTTT.

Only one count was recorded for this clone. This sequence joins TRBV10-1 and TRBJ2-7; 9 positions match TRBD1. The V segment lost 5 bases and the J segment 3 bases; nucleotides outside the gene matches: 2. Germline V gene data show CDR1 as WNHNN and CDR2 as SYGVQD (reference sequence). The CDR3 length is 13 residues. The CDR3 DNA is TGCGCCAGCAGTCGGACAGGGGACTACGAGCAGTACTTC. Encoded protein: CASSRTGDYEQYF.

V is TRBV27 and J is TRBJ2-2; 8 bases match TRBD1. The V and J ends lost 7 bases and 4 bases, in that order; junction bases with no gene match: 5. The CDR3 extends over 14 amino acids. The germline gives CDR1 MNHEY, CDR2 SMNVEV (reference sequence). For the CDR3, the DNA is TGTGCCAGCATAACACAGGGGGGCACCGGGGAGCTGTTTTTT. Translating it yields CASITQGGTGELFF.

CDR3 in amino acids: CASSSSGGRTQYF. The CDR3 nucleotides are TGTGCCAGCAGCTCATCAGGGGGGCGGACCCAGTACTTC. V is TRBV7-9 and J is TRBJ2-5; tentative D call: TRBD1 (7 bases). The CDR3 runs 13 residues. V was cut by 4 bases and J by 7 bases, with 13 bases left in between. Per the germline V gene, CDR1 is SEHNR and CDR2 is FQNEAQ (reference sequence).

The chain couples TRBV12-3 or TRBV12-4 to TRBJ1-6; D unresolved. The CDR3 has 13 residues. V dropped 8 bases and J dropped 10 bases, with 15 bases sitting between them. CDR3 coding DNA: TGTGCCAGCTCCCCCTCAGGAGGGTCACCCCTCCACTTT. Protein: CASSPSGGSPLHF.

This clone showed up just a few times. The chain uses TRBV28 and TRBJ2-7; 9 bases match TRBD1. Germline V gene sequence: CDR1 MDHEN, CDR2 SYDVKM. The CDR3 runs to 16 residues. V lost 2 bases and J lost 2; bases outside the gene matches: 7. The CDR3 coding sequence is TGTGCCAGCAGTTTACATCGGCGGACAGGGGCCTACGAGCAGTACTTC. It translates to CASSLHRRTGAYEQYF.

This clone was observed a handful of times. The DNA for the CDR3 is TGTGCCAGCACTAAGTTGAGCTCCTACGAGCAGTACTTC. Amino acids: CASTKLSSYEQYF. The genes are TRBV28 and TRBJ2-7; D unresolved. Germline CDR1 is MDHEN and CDR2 is SYDVKM. Trimming left V 7 bases short and J 0 bases short, with 10 bases between. The CDR3 spans 13 residues.

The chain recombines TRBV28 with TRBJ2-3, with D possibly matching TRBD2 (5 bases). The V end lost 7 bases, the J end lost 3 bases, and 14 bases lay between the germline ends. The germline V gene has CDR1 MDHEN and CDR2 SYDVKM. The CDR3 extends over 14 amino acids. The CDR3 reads CASKTGGRTDTQYF. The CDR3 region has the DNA TGTGCCAGCAAAACCGGAGGAAGGACAGATACGCAGTATTTT. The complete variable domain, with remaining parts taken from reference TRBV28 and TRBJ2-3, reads DVKVTQSSRYLVKRTGEKVFLECVQDMDHENMFWYRQDPGLGLRLIYFSYDVKMKEKGDIPEGYSVSREKKERFSLILESASTNQTSMYLCASKTGGRTDTQYFGPGTRLTVL.

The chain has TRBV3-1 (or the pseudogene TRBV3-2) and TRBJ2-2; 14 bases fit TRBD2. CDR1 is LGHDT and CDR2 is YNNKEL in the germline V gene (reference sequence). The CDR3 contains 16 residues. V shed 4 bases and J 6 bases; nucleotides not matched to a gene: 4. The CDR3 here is CASSPRGLAGAGELFF. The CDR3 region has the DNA TGTGCCAGCAGCCCCCGGGGACTAGCGGGAGCCGGGGAGCTGTTTTTT.

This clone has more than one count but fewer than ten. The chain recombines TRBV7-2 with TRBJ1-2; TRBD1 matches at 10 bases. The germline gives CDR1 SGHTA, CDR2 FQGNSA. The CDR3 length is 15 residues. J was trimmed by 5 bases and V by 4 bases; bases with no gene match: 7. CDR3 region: CASSYSPGQGYGYTF. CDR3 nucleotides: TGTGCCAGCAGCTACAGCCCGGGACAGGGGTATGGCTACACCTTC.

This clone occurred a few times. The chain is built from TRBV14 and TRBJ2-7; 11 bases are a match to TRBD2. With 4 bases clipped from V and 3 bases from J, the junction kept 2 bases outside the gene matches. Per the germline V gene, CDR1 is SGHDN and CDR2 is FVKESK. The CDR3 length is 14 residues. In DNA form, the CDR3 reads TGTGCCAGCAGCCCGGGACTAGCGGACTACGAGCAGTACTTC. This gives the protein CASSPGLADYEQYF.

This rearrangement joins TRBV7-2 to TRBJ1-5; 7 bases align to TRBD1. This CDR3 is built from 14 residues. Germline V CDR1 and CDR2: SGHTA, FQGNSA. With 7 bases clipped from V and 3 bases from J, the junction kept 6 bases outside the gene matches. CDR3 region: CASNPGQNNQPQHF. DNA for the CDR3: TGTGCCAGCAACCCGGGACAGAACAATCAGCCCCAGCATTTT.

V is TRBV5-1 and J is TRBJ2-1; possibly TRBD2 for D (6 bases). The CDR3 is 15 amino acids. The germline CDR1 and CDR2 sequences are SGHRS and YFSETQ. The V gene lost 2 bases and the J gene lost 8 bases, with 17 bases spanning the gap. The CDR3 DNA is TGCGCCAGCAGCTTTTCACCCGGGAGTGGTGATGAGCAGTTCTTC. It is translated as CASSFSPGSGDEQFF.

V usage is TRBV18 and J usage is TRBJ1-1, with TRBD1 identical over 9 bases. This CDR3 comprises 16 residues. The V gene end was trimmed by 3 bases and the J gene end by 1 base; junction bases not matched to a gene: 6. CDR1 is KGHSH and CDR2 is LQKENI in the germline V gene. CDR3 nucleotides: TGTGCCAGCTCACCCCTGGGACAGGGCGGGAACACTGAAGCTTTCTTT. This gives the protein CASSPLGQGGNTEAFF.

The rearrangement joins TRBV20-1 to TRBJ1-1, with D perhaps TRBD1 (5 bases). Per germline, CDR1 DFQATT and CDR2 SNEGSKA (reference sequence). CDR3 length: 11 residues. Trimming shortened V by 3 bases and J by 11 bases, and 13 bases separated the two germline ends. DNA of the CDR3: TGCAGTGCTAGGAAAGGGGCGCTGGCTTTCTTT. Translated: CSARKGALAFF.

CDR3 DNA: TGTGCCAGCTCACCACCATCCGGGTCCGGCACTGAAGCTTTCTTT. It translates to CASSPPSGSGTEAFF. The rearrangement uses TRBV18 and TRBJ1-1; D remains unclear. The CDR3 loop spans 15 amino acids. Trimming took 0 bases from V and 4 from J, leaving 12 bases between them. Germline V lookup: CDR1 KGHSH, CDR2 LQKENI.

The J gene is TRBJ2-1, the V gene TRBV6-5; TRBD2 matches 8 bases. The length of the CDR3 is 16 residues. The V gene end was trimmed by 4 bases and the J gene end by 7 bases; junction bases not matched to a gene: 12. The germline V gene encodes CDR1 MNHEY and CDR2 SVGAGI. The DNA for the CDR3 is TGTGCCAGCAGTTTTTCCGGGACTAGGATTTTGAATGAGCAGTTCTTC. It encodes CASSFSGTRILNEQFF.

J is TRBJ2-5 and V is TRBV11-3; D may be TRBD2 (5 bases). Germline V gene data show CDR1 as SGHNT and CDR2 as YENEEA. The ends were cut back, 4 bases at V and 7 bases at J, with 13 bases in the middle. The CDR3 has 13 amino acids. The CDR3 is CASSSTGERTQYF. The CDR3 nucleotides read TGTGCCAGCAGCTCCACCGGGGAAAGGACCCAGTACTTC. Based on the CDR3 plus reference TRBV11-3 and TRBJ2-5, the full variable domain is EAGVVQSPRYKIIEKKQPVAFWCNPISGHNTLYWYLQNLGQGPELLIRYENEEAVDDSQLPKDRFSAERLKGVDSTLKIQPAELGDSAVYLCASSSTGERTQYFGPGTRLLVL.

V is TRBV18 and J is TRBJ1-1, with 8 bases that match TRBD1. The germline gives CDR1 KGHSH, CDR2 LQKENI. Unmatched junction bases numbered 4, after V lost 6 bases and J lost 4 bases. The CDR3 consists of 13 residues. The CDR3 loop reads CASSRQGSTEAFF. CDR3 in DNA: TGTGCCAGCTCCCGACAGGGGAGCACTGAAGCTTTCTTT.

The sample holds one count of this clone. CDR3 DNA: TGTGCCAGCAGTGAAGACAGGGCGGTGATTCAGCCCCAGCATTTT. Protein sequence: CASSEDRAVIQPQHF. The chain joins TRBV6-1 to TRBJ1-5; D might be TRBD1 (6 bases). The germline V gene encodes CDR1 MNHNS and CDR2 SASEGT. Trimming removed 1 base at V and 6 bases at J, with 13 bases between. The CDR3 consists of 15 residues.

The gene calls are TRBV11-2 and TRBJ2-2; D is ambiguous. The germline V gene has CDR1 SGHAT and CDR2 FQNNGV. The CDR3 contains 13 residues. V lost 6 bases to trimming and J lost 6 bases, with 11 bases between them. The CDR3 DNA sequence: TGTGCCAGCAGGCACGTGGTAGCCGGGGAGCTGTTTTTT. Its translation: CASRHVVAGELFF.

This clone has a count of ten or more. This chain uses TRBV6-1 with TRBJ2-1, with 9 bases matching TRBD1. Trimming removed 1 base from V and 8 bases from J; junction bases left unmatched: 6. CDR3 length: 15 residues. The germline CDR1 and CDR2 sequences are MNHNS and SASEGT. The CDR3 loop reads CASSEEGTGLDEQFF. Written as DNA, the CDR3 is TGTGCCAGCAGTGAAGAAGGGACAGGGCTCGATGAGCAGTTCTTC.

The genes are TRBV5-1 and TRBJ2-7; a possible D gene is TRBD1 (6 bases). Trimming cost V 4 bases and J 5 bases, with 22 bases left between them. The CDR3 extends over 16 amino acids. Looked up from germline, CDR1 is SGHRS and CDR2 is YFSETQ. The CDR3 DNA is TGCGCCAGCAGCCGAATGGGTTCTACAGGGTCCGACGAGCAGTACTTC. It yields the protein CASSRMGSTGSDEQYF.

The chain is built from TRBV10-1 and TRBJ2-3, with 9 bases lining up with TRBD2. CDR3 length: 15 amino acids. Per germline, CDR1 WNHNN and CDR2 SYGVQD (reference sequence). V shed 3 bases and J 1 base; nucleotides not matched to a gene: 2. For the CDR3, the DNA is TGCGCCAGCAGTGACTTAGCGGGAGGCACAGATACGCAGTATTTT. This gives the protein CASSDLAGGTDTQYF.

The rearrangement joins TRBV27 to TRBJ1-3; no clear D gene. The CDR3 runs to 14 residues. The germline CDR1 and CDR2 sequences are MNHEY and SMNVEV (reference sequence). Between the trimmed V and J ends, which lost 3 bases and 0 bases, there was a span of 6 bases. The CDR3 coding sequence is TGTGCCAGCAGTTTTCGTAGCTCTGGAAACACCATATATTTT. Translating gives CASSFRSSGNTIYF.

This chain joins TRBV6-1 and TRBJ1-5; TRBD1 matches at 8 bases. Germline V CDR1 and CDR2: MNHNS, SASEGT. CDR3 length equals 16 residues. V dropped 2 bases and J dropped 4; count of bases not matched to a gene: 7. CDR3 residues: CASSEFSGGSNQPQHF. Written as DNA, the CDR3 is TGTGCCAGCAGTGAATTCTCAGGGGGCAGTAATCAGCCCCAGCATTTT.

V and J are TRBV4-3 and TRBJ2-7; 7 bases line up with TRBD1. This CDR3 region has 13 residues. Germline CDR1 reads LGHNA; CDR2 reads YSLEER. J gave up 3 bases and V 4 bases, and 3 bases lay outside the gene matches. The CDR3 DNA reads TGCGCCAGCAGCCCCGGGGACAGCTACGAGCAGTACTTC. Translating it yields CASSPGDSYEQYF.

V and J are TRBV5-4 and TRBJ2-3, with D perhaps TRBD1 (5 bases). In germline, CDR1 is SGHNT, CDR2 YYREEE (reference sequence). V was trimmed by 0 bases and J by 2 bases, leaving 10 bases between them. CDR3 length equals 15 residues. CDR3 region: CASSLGDRSTDTQYF. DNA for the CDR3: TGTGCCAGCAGCTTGGGAGACAGATCCACAGATACGCAGTATTTT.

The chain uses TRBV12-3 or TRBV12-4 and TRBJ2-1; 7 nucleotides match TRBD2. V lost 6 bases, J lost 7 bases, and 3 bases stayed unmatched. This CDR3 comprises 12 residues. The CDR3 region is CASRRESNEQFF. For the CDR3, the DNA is TGTGCCAGCAGGCGGGAGTCAAATGAGCAGTTCTTC.

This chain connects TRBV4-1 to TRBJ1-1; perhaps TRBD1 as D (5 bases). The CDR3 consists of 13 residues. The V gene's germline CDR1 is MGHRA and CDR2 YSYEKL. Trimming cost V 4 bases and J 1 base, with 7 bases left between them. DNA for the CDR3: TGCGCCAGCAGCCCCACAGGGAACACTGAAGCTTTCTTT. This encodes CASSPTGNTEAFF.